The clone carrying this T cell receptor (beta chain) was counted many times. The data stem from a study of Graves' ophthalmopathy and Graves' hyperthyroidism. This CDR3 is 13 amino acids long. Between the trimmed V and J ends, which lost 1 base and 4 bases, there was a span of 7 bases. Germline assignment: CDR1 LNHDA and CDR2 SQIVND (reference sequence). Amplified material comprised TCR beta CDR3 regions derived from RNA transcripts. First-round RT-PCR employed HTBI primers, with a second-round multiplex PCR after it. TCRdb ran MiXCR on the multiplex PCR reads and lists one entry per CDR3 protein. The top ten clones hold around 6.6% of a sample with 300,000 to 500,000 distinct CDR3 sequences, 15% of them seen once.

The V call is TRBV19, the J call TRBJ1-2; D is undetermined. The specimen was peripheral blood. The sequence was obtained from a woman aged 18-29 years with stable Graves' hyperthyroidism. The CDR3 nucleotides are TGTGCCAGTAGTATAGCAGAGTTCTATGGCTACACCTTC. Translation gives CASSIAEFYGYTF. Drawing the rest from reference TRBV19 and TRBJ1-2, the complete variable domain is DGGITQSPKYLFRKEGQNVTLSCEQNLNHDAMYWYRQDPGQGLRLIYYSQIVNDFQKGDIAEGYSVSREKKESFPLTVTSAQKNPTAFYLCASSIAEFYGYTFGSGTRLTVV.